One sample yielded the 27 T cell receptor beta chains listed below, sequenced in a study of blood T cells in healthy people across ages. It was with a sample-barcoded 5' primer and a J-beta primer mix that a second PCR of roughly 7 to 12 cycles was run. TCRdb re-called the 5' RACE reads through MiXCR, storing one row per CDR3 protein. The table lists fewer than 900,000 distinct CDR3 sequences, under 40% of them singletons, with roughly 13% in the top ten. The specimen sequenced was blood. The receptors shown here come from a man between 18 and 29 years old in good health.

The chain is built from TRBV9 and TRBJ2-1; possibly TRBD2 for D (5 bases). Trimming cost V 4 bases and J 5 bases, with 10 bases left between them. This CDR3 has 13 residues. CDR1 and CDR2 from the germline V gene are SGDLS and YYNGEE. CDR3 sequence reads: CASSPGSDNEQFF. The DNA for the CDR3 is TGTGCCAGCAGCCCGGGATCGGACAATGAGCAGTTCTTC.

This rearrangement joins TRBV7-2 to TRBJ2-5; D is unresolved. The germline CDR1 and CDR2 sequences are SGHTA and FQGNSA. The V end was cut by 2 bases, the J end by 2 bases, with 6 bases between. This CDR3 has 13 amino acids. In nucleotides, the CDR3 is TGTGCCAGCAGCTTAATCAGACAAGAGACCCAGTACTTC. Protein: CASSLIRQETQYF.

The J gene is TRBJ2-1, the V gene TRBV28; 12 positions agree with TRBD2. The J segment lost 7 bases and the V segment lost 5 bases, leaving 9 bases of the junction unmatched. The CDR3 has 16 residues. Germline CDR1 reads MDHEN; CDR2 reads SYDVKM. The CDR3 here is CASSTASGGAGNEQFF. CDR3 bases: TGTGCCAGCAGTACAGCTAGCGGGGGGGCCGGGAATGAGCAGTTCTTC.

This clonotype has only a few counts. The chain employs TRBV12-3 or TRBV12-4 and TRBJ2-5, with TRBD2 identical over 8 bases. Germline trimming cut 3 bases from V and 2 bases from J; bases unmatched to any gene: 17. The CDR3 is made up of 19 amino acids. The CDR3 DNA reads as TGTGCCAGCAGTTTTGGGGTGGCGCCTGGCGGGGGGCGACAAGAGACCCAGTACTTC. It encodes CASSFGVAPGGGRQETQYF.

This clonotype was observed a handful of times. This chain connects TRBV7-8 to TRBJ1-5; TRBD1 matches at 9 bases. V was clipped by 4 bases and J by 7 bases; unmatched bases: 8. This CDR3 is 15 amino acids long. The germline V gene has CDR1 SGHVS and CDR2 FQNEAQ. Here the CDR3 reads CASSSNRGPRQPQHF. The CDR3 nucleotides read TGTGCCAGCAGCTCTAACAGGGGGCCTAGGCAGCCCCAGCATTTT.

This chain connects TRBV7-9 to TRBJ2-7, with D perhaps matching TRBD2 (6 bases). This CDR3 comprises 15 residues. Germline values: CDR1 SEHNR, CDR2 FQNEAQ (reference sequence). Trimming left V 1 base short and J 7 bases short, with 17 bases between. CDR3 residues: CASSLVEGSYNEQYF. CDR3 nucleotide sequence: TGTGCCAGCAGCTTAGTGGAGGGCTCCTACAATGAGCAGTACTTC. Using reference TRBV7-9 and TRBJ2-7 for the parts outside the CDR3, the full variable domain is DTGVSQNPRHKITKRGQNVTFRCDPISEHNRLYWYRQTLGQGPEFLTYFQNEAQLEKSRLLSDRFSAERPKGSFSTLEIQRTEQGDSAMYLCASSLVEGSYNEQYFGPGTRLTVT.

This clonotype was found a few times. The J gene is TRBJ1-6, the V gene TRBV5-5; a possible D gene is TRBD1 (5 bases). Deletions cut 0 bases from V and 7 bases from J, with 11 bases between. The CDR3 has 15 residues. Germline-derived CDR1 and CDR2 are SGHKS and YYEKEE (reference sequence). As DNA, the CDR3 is TGTGCCAGCAGCTTGGATTCAGGGAGGAATTCACCCCTCCACTTT. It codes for CASSLDSGRNSPLHF.

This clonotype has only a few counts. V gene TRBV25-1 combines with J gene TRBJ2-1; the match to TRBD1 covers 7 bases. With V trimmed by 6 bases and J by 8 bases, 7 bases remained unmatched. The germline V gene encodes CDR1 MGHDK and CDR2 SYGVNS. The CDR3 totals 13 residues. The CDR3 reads CASRLTGTDEQFF. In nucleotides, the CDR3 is TGTGCCAGCAGGTTGACAGGGACCGATGAGCAGTTCTTC. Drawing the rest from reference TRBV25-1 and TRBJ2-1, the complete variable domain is EADIYQTPRYLVIGTGKKITLECSQTMGHDKMYWYQQDPGMELHLIHYSYGVNSTEKGDLSSESTVSRIRTEHFPLTLESARPSHTSQYLCASRLTGTDEQFFGPGTRLTVL.

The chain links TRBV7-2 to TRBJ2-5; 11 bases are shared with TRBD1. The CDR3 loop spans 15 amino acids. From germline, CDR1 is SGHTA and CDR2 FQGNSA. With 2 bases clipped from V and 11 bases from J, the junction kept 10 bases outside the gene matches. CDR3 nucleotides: TGTGCCAGCAGCTTAATTAGGACAGGGGGCTCGTGGCAGTACTTC. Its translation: CASSLIRTGGSWQYF.

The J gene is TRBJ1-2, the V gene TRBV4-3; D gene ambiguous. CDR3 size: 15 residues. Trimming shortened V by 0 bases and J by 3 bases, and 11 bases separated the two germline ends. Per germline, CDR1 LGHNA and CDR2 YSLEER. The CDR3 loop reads CASSQDIGFDYGYTF. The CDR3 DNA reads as TGCGCCAGCAGCCAAGATATAGGATTCGACTATGGCTACACCTTC.

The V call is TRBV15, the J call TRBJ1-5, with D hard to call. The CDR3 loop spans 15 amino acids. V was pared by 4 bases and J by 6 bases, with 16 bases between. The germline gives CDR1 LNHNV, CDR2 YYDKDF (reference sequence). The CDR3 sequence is CATSIFQPRFQPQHF. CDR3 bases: TGTGCCACCAGCATCTTCCAGCCCCGTTTTCAGCCCCAGCATTTT.

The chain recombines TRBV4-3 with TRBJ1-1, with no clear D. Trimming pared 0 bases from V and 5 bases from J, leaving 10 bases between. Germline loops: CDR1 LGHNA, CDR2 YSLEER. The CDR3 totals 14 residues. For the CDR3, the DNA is TGCGCCAGCAGCCAAGACGCGACTGATACTGAAGCTTTCTTT. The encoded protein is CASSQDATDTEAFF.

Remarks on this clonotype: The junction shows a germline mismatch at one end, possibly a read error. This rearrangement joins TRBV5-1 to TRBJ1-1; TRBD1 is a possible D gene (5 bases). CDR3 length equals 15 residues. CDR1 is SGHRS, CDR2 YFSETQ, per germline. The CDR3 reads CAGSLVRQGETEAFF. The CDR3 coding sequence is TGCGCCGGCAGCTTAGTCCGCCAGGGTGAGACTGAAGCTTTCTTT.

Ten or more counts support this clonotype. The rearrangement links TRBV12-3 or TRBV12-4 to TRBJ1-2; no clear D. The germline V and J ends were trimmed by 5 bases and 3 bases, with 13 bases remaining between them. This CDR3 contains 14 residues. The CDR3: CASSPQQAYYGYTF. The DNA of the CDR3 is TGTGCCAGCAGTCCCCAGCAAGCTTACTATGGCTACACCTTC.

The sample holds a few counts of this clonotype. The CDR3 nucleotides read TGCGCCAGCAGCCACGGGACCGCCAACACTGAAGCTTTCTTT. Translating it yields CASSHGTANTEAFF. The chain joins TRBV5-1 to TRBJ1-1; the D gene is possibly TRBD1 (5 bases). The CDR3 runs to 14 residues. Between the trimmed V and J ends, which lost 4 bases and 2 bases, there was a span of 12 bases. The germline V gene encodes CDR1 SGHRS and CDR2 YFSETQ.

CDR3 bases: TGCAGTGCTAGGACTAGCGCCACCGGGGAGCTGTTTTTT. Protein product: CSARTSATGELFF. The chain couples TRBV20-1 to TRBJ2-2; 8 bases align to TRBD2. Germline loops: CDR1 DFQATT, CDR2 SNEGSKA (reference sequence). V gave up 3 bases and J gave up 4 bases; unmatched junction bases: 1. CDR3 length equals 13 residues.

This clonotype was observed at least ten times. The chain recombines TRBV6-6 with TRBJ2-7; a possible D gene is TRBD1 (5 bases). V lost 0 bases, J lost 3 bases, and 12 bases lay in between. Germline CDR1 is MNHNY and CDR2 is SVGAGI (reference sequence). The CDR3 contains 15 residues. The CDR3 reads CASSYSTRALYEQYF. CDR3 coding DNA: TGTGCCAGCAGTTACTCGACCAGGGCCCTCTACGAGCAGTACTTC.

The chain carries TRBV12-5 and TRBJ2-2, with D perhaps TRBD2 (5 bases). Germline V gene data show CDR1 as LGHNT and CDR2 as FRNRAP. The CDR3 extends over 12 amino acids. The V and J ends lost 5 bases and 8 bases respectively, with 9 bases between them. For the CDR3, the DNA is TGTGCTAGTGGTACCCGCGGGGGGGAGCTGTTTTTT. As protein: CASGTRGGELFF.

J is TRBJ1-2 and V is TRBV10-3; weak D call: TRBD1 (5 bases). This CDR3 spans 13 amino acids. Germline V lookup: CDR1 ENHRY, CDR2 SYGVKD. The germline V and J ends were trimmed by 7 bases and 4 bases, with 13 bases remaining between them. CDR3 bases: TGTGCCATCACGACGGGGCGGGGCTATGGCTACACCTTC. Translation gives CAITTGRGYGYTF.

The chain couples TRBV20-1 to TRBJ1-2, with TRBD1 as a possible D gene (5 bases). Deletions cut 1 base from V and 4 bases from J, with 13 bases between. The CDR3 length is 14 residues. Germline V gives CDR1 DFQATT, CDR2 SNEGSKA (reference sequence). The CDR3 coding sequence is TGCAGTGCTAGAGTTGTGGGGCTTGGCTATGGCTACACCTTC. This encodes CSARVVGLGYGYTF.

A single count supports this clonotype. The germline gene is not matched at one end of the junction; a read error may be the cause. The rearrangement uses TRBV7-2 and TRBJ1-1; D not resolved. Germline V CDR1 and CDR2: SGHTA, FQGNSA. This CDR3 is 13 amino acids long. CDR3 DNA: TGTGCCAGCAACTTAGGACGGGGCACTGAAGCTTTCTTT. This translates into CASNLGRGTEAFF.

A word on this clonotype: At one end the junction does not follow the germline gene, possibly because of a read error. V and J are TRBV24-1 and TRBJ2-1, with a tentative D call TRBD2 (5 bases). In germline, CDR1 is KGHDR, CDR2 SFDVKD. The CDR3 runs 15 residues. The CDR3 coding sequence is TGTGCCACCAGTGATTTTGGCAGGACTGACAACGAGCAGTTCTTC. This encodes CATSDFGRTDNEQFF.

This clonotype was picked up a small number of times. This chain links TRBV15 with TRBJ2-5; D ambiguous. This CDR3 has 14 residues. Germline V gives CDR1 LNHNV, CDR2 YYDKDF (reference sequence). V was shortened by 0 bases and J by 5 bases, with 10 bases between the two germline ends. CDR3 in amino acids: CATSRDWPRETQYF. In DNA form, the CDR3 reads TGTGCCACCAGCAGAGATTGGCCCCGGGAGACCCAGTACTTC.

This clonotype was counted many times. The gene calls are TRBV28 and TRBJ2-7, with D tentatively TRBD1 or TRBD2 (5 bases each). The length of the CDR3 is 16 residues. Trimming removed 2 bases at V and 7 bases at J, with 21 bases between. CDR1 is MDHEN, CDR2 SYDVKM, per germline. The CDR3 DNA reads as TGTGCCAGCAGTTTAGGCACCGGGACGGATTTGTCAGAGCAGTACTTC. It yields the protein CASSLGTGTDLSEQYF.

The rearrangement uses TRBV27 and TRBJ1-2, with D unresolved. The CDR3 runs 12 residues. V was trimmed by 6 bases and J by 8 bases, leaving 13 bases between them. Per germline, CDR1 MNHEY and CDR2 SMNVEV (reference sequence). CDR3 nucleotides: TGTGCCAGCAGCCGACCCCGATCGGGCTACACCTTC. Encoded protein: CASSRPRSGYTF.

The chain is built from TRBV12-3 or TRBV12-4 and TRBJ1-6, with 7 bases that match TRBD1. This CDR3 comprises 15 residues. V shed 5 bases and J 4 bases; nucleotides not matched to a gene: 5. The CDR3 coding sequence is TGTGCCAGCAGTCCTGACAGGGATTATAATTCACCCCTCCACTTT. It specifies CASSPDRDYNSPLHF.

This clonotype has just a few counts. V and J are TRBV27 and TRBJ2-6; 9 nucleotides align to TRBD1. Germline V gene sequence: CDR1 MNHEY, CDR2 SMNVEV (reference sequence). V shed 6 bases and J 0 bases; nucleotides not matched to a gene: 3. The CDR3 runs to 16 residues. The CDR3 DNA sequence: TGTGCCAGCAGGGGGACAGGGATCTCTGGGGCCAACGTCCTGACTTTC. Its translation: CASRGTGISGANVLTF.